The 10 T cell receptor beta chains given below trace back to one sample, sequenced in a study of response to subunit inactivated influenza vaccine. TCRdb itself ran the RT-PCR reads through MiXCR, one entry per CDR3 protein. The table has some 540,000 distinct CDR3 sequences, 20% to 25% seen once. This sample also appeared in a second study, on T cells expressing NK-cell markers. That investigation notes: Production of TCR beta cDNA relied on 5'RACE template switching with UMIs.

The material was CD4+ T cells sorted from PBMCs, obtained 11 to 12 days after vaccination. The source of these receptors is a man in his fifties or sixties who received an inactivated influenza vaccine.

The rearrangement links TRBV15 to TRBJ2-5; 7 bases line up with TRBD2. Germline CDR1 and CDR2: LNHNV and YYDKDF (reference sequence). The trim removed 0 bases at V and 5 bases at J, leaving 6 bases unmatched. This CDR3 contains 15 residues. The CDR3 coding sequence is TGTGCCACCAGCAGAGATGGGGGGGATTGGGAGACCCAGTACTTC. Encoded protein: CATSRDGGDWETQYF. Filled out from reference TRBV15 and TRBJ2-5, the complete variable domain reads DAMVIQNPRYQVTQFGKPVTLSCSQTLNHNVMYWYQQKSSQAPKLLFHYYDKDFNNEADTPDNFQSRRPNTSFCFLDIRSPGLGDTAMYLCATSRDGGDWETQYFGPGTRLLVL.

The chain joins TRBV7-2 to TRBJ2-1; perhaps TRBD2 as D (6 bases). Trimming stripped 5 bases from V and 14 bases from J, with 25 bases between. The germline V gene has CDR1 SGHTA and CDR2 FQGNSA. This CDR3 spans 15 amino acids. The CDR3, as DNA: TGTGCCAGCAGCAAGAGACTAGGCCTTACAATGAGCAAGTTCTTC. As protein: CASSKRLGLTMSKFF.

V usage is TRBV6-2 or TRBV6-3 and J usage is TRBJ1-2; the D is unclear. Looked up from germline, CDR1 is MNHEY and CDR2 is SVGEGT. This CDR3 comprises 14 residues. V dropped 7 bases and J dropped 4 bases, with 16 bases sitting between them. CDR3 in amino acids: CASTTEANGYGYTF. The CDR3 DNA is TGTGCCAGCACCACCGAGGCGAACGGCTATGGCTACACCTTC.

This clonotype has just a few counts. CDR3 in DNA: TGCAGTGCTAGAGACTTGCGGGGGGCCGGTGTAGATACGCAGTATTTT. Translating it yields CSARDLRGAGVDTQYF. The chain couples TRBV20-1 to TRBJ2-3, with 8 bases that match TRBD2. V lost 0 bases to trimming and J lost 5 bases; unmatched junction nucleotides: 10. There are 16 residues in the CDR3. Germline V gene sequence: CDR1 DFQATT, CDR2 SNEGSKA (reference sequence).

This clonotype was counted between two and nine times. This sequence joins TRBV24-1 and TRBJ2-7; 9 nucleotides line up with TRBD1. Germline V CDR1 and CDR2: KGHDR, SFDVKD. This CDR3 spans 15 amino acids. V shed 1 base, J shed 4 bases, and the junction held 4 bases outside the gene matches. The CDR3 reads CATSDFGQGRYEQYF. In nucleotides, the CDR3 is TGTGCCACCAGTGATTTCGGACAGGGGAGGTACGAGCAGTACTTC.

This clonotype was recorded a few times. The chain recombines TRBV4-3 with TRBJ2-5; D gene ambiguous. Deletions cut 3 bases from V and 7 bases from J, with 12 bases between. The CDR3 sequence is 13 residues long. The V gene's germline CDR1 is LGHNA and CDR2 YSLEER. The CDR3 loop reads CASSHEGLGTQYF. The CDR3 DNA is TGCGCCAGCAGCCATGAAGGGCTGGGGACCCAGTACTTC.

CDR3 in DNA: TGTGCCAGCAGAAGAGAGTCGGATACGCAGTATTTT. Translation: CASRRESDTQYF. The chain joins TRBV6-6 to TRBJ2-3, with unresolved D. The V gene's germline CDR1 is MNHNY and CDR2 SVGAGI (reference sequence). Trimming stripped 6 bases from V and 6 bases from J, with 10 bases between. This CDR3 has 12 residues.

This clonotype was observed a few times. The CDR3 DNA follows: TGTGCCAGCAGCCAAGACGGGGGGTTTTGGGCCCGCGAGACCATATATTTT. This translates into CASSQDGGFWARETIYF. The gene calls are TRBV14 and TRBJ1-3; tentative D call: TRBD1 (5 bases). Trimming pared 0 bases from V and 10 bases from J, leaving 22 bases between. The CDR3 loop spans 17 amino acids. Germline CDR1 and CDR2: SGHDN and FVKESK.

The chain has TRBV12-3 or TRBV12-4 and TRBJ1-3; no reliable D call. The CDR3 runs 13 residues. The V end was cut by 3 bases, the J end by 7 bases, with 10 bases between. The CDR3 nucleotides read TGTGCCAGCAGTTTCACCTCGGGGAACACCATATATTTT. The encoded protein is CASSFTSGNTIYF.

The gene calls are TRBV29-1 and TRBJ2-5; 9 bases map to TRBD1. Germline V gene sequence: CDR1 SQVTM, CDR2 ANQGSEA. After removal of 6 bases from V and 5 bases from J, the junction contained 7 bases not matched to a gene. The CDR3 contains 13 residues. The CDR3 coding sequence is TGCAGCGTACAGGGGGCGCAAGGGGAGACCCAGTACTTC. Amino acid sequence: CSVQGAQGETQYF.